This T cell receptor beta chain was sequenced in a study of T cells in Graves' hyperthyroidism and ophthalmopathy. Whole-study context: Peripheral blood collection took place at initial diagnosis, before any treatment.

What was amplified from RNA transcripts were TCR beta CDR3 regions. During a first-round RT-PCR of the TCR CDR3, the HTBI primer set was used. TCRdb ran MiXCR on the multiplex PCR reads and lists one entry per CDR3 protein. Among hundreds of thousands of distinct CDR3 sequences listed, about 15% were seen once. Pregnant or lactating patients were excluded, as were those with uncontrolled infection or other autoimmune disease. The CDR3 totals 14 residues. V was pared by 7 bases and J by 7 bases, with 9 bases of the junction left unmatched. Germline V gives CDR1 SQVTM, CDR2 ANQGSEA. This TCR came from a woman between 18 and 30 years old with Graves' ophthalmopathy. The chain recombines TRBV29-1 with TRBJ2-7, with TRBD2 matching 14 bases. Sequenced material: blood. This CDR3 reads CSGAGLAGVHEQYF. The CDR3, as DNA: TGCAGCGGCGCGGGACTAGCGGGAGTCCATGAGCAGTACTTC.